The 25 T cell receptor beta chains given below trace back to one sample, sequenced in a study of kidney transplant recipient with SARS-CoV-2 infection. TCRdb reanalysed the reads using MiXCR and keeps one entry per CDR3 protein. The sample records 200,000 to 300,000 distinct CDR3 sequences, 29% being singletons. The specimen was a blood sample, collected at baseline and between days 110 and 120 from a kidney transplant recipient. These receptors were obtained from a male patient in his thirties who had COVID-19 and was a kidney transplant recipient. Part of the T cell pool may stem from the graft donor.

This clonotype was picked up many times. The chain carries TRBV11-2 and TRBJ1-2, with D uncertain. The CDR3 has 17 residues. Trimming removed 5 bases at V and 4 bases at J, with 23 bases between. Germline V gene lookup returns CDR1 SGHAT and CDR2 FQNNGV. In DNA, the CDR3 is TGTGCCAGCAGCGTGACACCAACAAGCAGAAAGACCTATGGCTACACCTTC. As protein: CASSVTPTSRKTYGYTF.

About this clonotype: A read error may explain this, as a much larger clone is one base away. Since the CDR3 does not end with the conserved phenylalanine or tryptophan, this likely comes from a read error. This chain connects TRBV25-1 to TRBJ2-7, with 10 positions matching TRBD1. This CDR3 region has 13 residues. Losses at the gene ends were 8 bases for V and 3 bases for J; bases not matched to a gene: 4. The V gene's germline CDR1 is MGHDK and CDR2 SYGVNS. CDR3 amino acids: CASYGQGGYEQYL. The CDR3 DNA sequence: TGTGCCAGCTACGGACAGGGGGGCTACGAGCAGTACCTC.

This clonotype occurred many times. In DNA form, the CDR3 reads TGTGCCAGCAGCGTTCTATCCACCCTTCGAAAGACCTATGGCTACACCTTC. It is translated as CASSVLSTLRKTYGYTF. V usage is TRBV3-1 and J usage is TRBJ1-2; no definite D call. Germline V gene lookup returns CDR1 LGHDT and CDR2 YNNKEL (reference sequence). The CDR3 has 17 residues. The V gene lost 5 bases and the J gene lost 4 bases, with 23 bases spanning the gap.

About this clonotype: A single base separates this from a much larger clone, so it may be a read error. The V call is TRBV9, the J call TRBJ2-7, with D unresolved. The CDR3 totals 13 residues. V lost 5 bases and J lost 7, with 16 bases in between. CDR1 is SGDLS, CDR2 YYNGEE, per germline. In DNA, the CDR3 is TGTGCCAGCAGGCCCCGACCTGCTGGTGAGCAGTACTTC. It codes for CASRPRPAGEQYF.

Worth noting for this clonotype: This may stem from a read error, because a much larger clone lies one nucleotide away. V gene TRBV14 combines with J gene TRBJ1-1; 11 nucleotides align to TRBD1. This CDR3 comprises 14 residues. The ends lost 8 bases at V and 10 bases at J; junction bases unmatched: 12. CDR1 and CDR2 from the germline V gene are SGHDN and FVKESK. As DNA, the CDR3 is TGTGCCAGCGGCCTACCGGGACAGGGGGGAAGAGCTTTCTTT. It encodes CASGLPGQGGRAFF.

As concerns this clonotype: A single base separates this from a much larger clone, so it may be a read error. This rearrangement joins TRBV20-1 to TRBJ2-1, with 9 bases that match TRBD2. The CDR3 loop spans 15 amino acids. V shed 5 bases and J 4 bases; nucleotides not matched to a gene: 9. CDR1 and CDR2 (germline): DFQATT, SNEGSKA (reference sequence). The CDR3 here is CSAAQGLAGYNEQFF. The CDR3 DNA reads TGCAGTGCTGCCCAAGGGCTAGCGGGATACAATGAGCAGTTCTTC.

This clonotype has at least ten counts. The J gene is TRBJ1-3, the V gene TRBV4-2; D is perhaps TRBD1 (6 bases). The CDR3 contains 16 residues. V was shortened by 0 bases and J by 3 bases, with 12 bases between the two germline ends. The germline gives CDR1 LGHNA, CDR2 YNFKEQ. CDR3 sequence reads: CASSQDQGISGNTIYF. CDR3 nucleotide sequence: TGTGCCAGCAGCCAAGATCAGGGGATCAGTGGAAACACCATATATTTT.

This clonotype appeared a few times. V gene TRBV6-1 combines with J gene TRBJ1-2; D gene unclear. Trimming cost V 5 bases and J 4 bases, with 23 bases left between them. In germline, CDR1 is MNHNS, CDR2 SASEGT. This CDR3 has 17 amino acids. The CDR3 protein is CASSHFMECRETYGYTF. In nucleotides, the CDR3 is TGTGCCAGCAGTCATTTTATGGAATGTAGAGAGACCTATGGCTACACCTTC.

This clonotype has at least ten counts. J is TRBJ2-7 and V is TRBV28; D unresolved. This CDR3 is 16 amino acids long. Germline CDR1 MDHEN, CDR2 SYDVKM. V lost 4 bases, J lost 0 bases, and 16 bases lay in between. The CDR3 DNA sequence: TGTGCCAGCAGTTCCCGGACGGATAATCTCTCCTACGAGCAGTACTTC. Its protein product is CASSSRTDNLSYEQYF.

This clonotype was observed many times. This rearrangement joins TRBV4-3 to TRBJ1-1; no definite D call. V was pared by 0 bases and J by 8 bases, with 13 bases between. The germline V gene has CDR1 LGHNA and CDR2 YSLEER. CDR3 length: 14 amino acids. CDR3 nucleotide sequence: TGCGCCAGCAGCCAAGATCTTGGACTTAACGAAGCTTTCTTT. Protein: CASSQDLGLNEAFF.

This clonotype was counted once. This may arise from a read error, as a much more abundant clone is one base away. V is TRBV7-6 and J is TRBJ1-2; no definite D call. V lost 5 bases and J lost 4, with 23 bases in between. This CDR3 spans 17 amino acids. CDR1 is SGHVS and CDR2 is FNYEAQ in the germline V gene. CDR3 amino acids: CASSRGDESRETYGYTF. In DNA, the CDR3 is TGTGCCAGCAGCCGTGGCGATGAATCTCGAGAGACCTATGGCTACACCTTC. Using reference TRBV7-6 and TRBJ1-2 for the parts outside the CDR3, the full variable domain is GAGVSQSPRYKVTKRGQDVALRCDPISGHVSLYWYRQALGQGPEFLTYFNYEAQQDKSGLPNDRFSAERPEGSISTLTIQRTEQRDSAMYRCASSRGDESRETYGYTFGSGTRLTVV.

This chain connects TRBV6-6 to TRBJ2-3, with D tentatively TRBD2 (6 bases). Between the trimmed V and J ends, which lost 0 bases and 8 bases, there was a span of 21 bases. The CDR3 loop spans 17 amino acids. Germline assignment: CDR1 MNHNY and CDR2 SVGAGI (reference sequence). The CDR3 sequence is CASSYSSGGGDTFTQYF. The CDR3, as DNA: TGTGCCAGCAGTTACTCGTCGGGCGGAGGGGATACCTTTACGCAGTATTTT.

Only a few counts were recorded for this clonotype. The chain recombines TRBV28 with TRBJ1-4; a possible D gene is TRBD1 (5 bases). Germline lookup yields CDR1 MDHEN and CDR2 SYDVKM. The CDR3 has 16 amino acids. Trimming shortened V by 6 bases and J by 0 bases, and 14 bases separated the two germline ends. The CDR3 region has the DNA TGTGCCAGCAGCCCAGAGGGGTTCGCAACTAATGAAAAACTGTTTTTT. Translation: CASSPEGFATNEKLFF.

The chain employs TRBV5-6 and TRBJ2-3; tentatively, D is TRBD2 (6 bases). CDR3 length: 18 amino acids. V dropped 7 bases and J dropped 0 bases, with 24 bases sitting between them. Germline V gene lookup returns CDR1 SGHDT and CDR2 YYEEEE. DNA for the CDR3: TGTGCCAGCGGAATTGGGAGGTGGGGATCAACTAGCACAGATACGCAGTATTTT. It encodes CASGIGRWGSTSTDTQYF. Full variable domain (outside the CDR3, taken from reference TRBV5-6 and TRBJ2-3): DAGVTQSPTHLIKTRGQQVTLRCSPKSGHDTVSWYQQALGQGPQFIFQYYEEEERQRGNFPDRFSGHQFPNYSSELNVNALLLGDSALYLCASGIGRWGSTSTDTQYFGPGTRLTVL.

Comments on this clonotype: A read error may be the cause here, since a much bigger clone is one base away. The chain has TRBV7-2 and TRBJ1-2; D unresolved. CDR1 is SGHTA and CDR2 is FQGNSA in the germline V gene. The CDR3 covers 17 residues. The CDR3 coding sequence is TGTGCCGGCAGCATTCTGGCCAGAGACGGAAAGACCTATGGCTACACCTTC. Amino acid sequence: CAGSILARDGKTYGYTF.

In this sample, this clonotype turned up many times. This rearrangement joins TRBV6-5 to TRBJ1-2, with 10 positions matching TRBD1. CDR3 length: 16 amino acids. Trimming cost V 7 bases and J 3 bases; bases outside gene matches: 11. CDR1 and CDR2 (germline): MNHEY, SVGAGI. The CDR3 region is CASIRNPGQGDYGYTF. For the CDR3, the DNA is TGTGCCAGCATTCGAAATCCTGGACAGGGGGACTATGGCTACACCTTC.

This clonotype was counted ten times or more. This chain uses TRBV28 with TRBJ2-7; 8 bases line up with TRBD2. The CDR3 runs to 13 residues. With 11 bases clipped from V and 2 bases from J, the junction kept 8 bases outside the gene matches. The germline V gene has CDR1 MDHEN and CDR2 SYDVKM. CDR3 DNA: TGTGCCGCCCACAGCGGGAGAACCTACGAGCAGTACTTC. This codes for CAAHSGRTYEQYF. Based on the CDR3 plus reference TRBV28 and TRBJ2-7, the full variable domain is DVKVTQSSRYLVKRTGEKVFLECVQDMDHENMFWYRQDPGLGLRLIYFSYDVKMKEKGDIPEGYSVSREKKERFSLILESASTNQTSMYLCAAHSGRTYEQYFGPGTRLTVT.

With respect to this clonotype: Its ends do not fully match the called genes, so a read error is possible. The rearrangement uses TRBV5-4 and TRBJ1-2; the D is unclear. The CDR3 extends over 16 amino acids. CDR1 and CDR2 (germline): SGHNT, YYREEE (reference sequence). DNA of the CDR3: TGTGCCAGCGAATCTGACGTACCAGGAAAGACCTATGGCCACACCTTC. Protein product: CASESDVPGKTYGHTF. Variable domain in full (rest from reference TRBV5-4 and TRBJ1-2): ETGVTQSPTHLIKTRGQQVTLRCSSQSGHNTVSWYQQALGQGPQFIFQYYREEENGRGNFPPRFSGLQFPNYSSELNVNALELDDSALYLCASESDVPGKTYGHTFGSGTRLTVV.

This clonotype showed up many times. This chain joins TRBV20-1 and TRBJ2-5; D gene unclear. Germline V CDR1 and CDR2: DFQATT, SNEGSKA (reference sequence). The CDR3 length is 13 residues. V was cut by 5 bases and J by 0 bases, with 10 bases left in between. The CDR3: CSAPSGYQETQYF. The DNA for the CDR3 is TGCAGTGCTCCCTCCGGATACCAAGAGACCCAGTACTTC.

Comments on this clonotype: Sequence at one end of the junction differs from germline and may be a read error. V is TRBV11-2 and J is TRBJ1-1; D remains unclear. CDR3 length: 13 residues. In germline, CDR1 is SGHAT, CDR2 FQNNGV. The CDR3 DNA is TGTGCCGGCAGCTTACGAGCGCGGACTGAAGCTTTCTTT. This sequence encodes CAGSLRARTEAFF.

Concerning this clonotype itself: This may stem from a read error, because a much larger clone lies one nucleotide away. The chain employs TRBV6-5 and TRBJ2-2; 7 bases match TRBD2. V trimming: 5 bases; J trimming: 7 bases; junction bases outside the gene matches: 10. The CDR3 covers 15 residues. Germline CDR1 MNHEY, CDR2 SVGAGI. The CDR3 here is CASSVRGVNGGELFF. In DNA, the CDR3 is TGTGCCAGCAGTGTTCGGGGGGTAAACGGCGGGGAGCTGTTTTTT.

Details on this clonotype: This may be a read error: a much more frequent sequence differs by one nucleotide. CDR3 amino acids: CASSLGFSSYNEQSF. The CDR3 DNA reads as TGTGCCAGCAGCTTAGGTTTCTCCTCCTACAATGAGCAGTCCTTC. The chain recombines TRBV13 with TRBJ2-1, with D hard to call. The length of the CDR3 is 15 residues. Germline values: CDR1 PRHDT, CDR2 FYEKMQ (reference sequence).

On this clonotype: A single base separates this from a much larger clone, so it may be a read error. V and J are TRBV6-4 and TRBJ1-2; no reliable D call. The CDR3 is 17 amino acids. V lost 5 bases, J lost 4 bases, and 23 bases lay in between. Germline loops: CDR1 MRHNA, CDR2 SNTAGT. The DNA for the CDR3 is TGTGCCAGCAGTAGGTGTAGCTCACGCGGAAAGACCTATGGCTACACCTTC. It yields the protein CASSRCSSRGKTYGYTF.

In this sample, this clonotype turned up many times. The genes are TRBV6-2 or TRBV6-3 and TRBJ1-1; D is unclear. The CDR3 contains 14 residues. V lost 5 bases to trimming and J lost 5 bases, with 15 bases between them. Germline CDR1 MNHEY, CDR2 SVGEGT. CDR3: CASSPPEAGTEAFF. As DNA, the CDR3 is TGTGCCAGCAGTCCCCCAGAGGCCGGGACTGAAGCTTTCTTT.

This clonotype has a count of ten or more. V usage is TRBV27 and J usage is TRBJ1-3, with D perhaps matching TRBD1 (6 bases). Germline lookup yields CDR1 MNHEY and CDR2 SMNVEV (reference sequence). The CDR3 covers 14 residues. V lost 6 bases, J lost 3 bases, and 12 bases lay in between. The CDR3 here is CASRMGGLGNTIYF. CDR3 coding DNA: TGTGCCAGCAGAATGGGGGGGCTTGGAAACACCATATATTTT.